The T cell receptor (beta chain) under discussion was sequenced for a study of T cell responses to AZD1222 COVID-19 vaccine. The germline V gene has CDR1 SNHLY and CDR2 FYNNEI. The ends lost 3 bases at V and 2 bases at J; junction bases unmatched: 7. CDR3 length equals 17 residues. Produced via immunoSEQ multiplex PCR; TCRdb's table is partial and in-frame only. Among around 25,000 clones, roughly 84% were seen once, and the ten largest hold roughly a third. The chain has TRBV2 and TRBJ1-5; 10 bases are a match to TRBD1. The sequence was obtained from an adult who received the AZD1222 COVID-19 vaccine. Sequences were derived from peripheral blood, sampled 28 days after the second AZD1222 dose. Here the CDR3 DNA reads TGTGCCAGCAGTGATTGGACAGGGGGAAGGGGCAATCAGCCCCAGCATTTT. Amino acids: CASSDWTGGRGNQPQHF.